Listed below are T cell receptor beta chains from one sample, sequenced in a study of CD4 T cells in relation to SARS-CoV-2 and coronaviruses. The antigens of these receptors remain unknown. The assay was immunoSEQ multiplex PCR, and TCRdb's table has in-frame clones only and misses some. The table records around 30,000 clones, around 80% of them present only once. Sequenced: memory CD4+ T cells from PBMCs, cultured in vitro. The source of these receptors is an adult with COVID-19. Each CDR3 is given with its conserved first and last residue. The D gene is left open where the match is weak. Not every row has a clone size; where given, it reads once, few, many or a size class.

clone size,D gene,V gene,J gene,CDR3 DNA,CDR3 protein
NA,TRBD2,TRBV7-8,TRBJ2-3,TGTGCCAGCAGCTCCTCGACTAGCGGGAGATCGAGAGATACGCAGTATTTT,CASSSSTSGRSRDTQYF
NA,NA,TRBV6-4,TRBJ2-3,TGTGCCAGCAGTGAGGGCCCGATAGATACGCAGTATTTT,CASSEGPIDTQYF
few,NA,TRBV15,TRBJ1-2,TGTGCCACCAGCAGAGATGACTATGGCTACACCTTC,CATSRDDYGYTF
NA,NA,TRBV6-2/TRBV6-3,TRBJ1-6,TGTGCCAGCAGTTACCGAAGGGGGGCCGATTCACCCCTCCACTTT,CASSYRRGADSPLHF
few,NA,TRBV2,TRBJ2-3,TGTGCCAGCAGTATACAGGGAGATACGCAGTATTTT,CASSIQGDTQYF
NA,NA,TRBV27,TRBJ1-6,TGTGCGACTAGGGACACGGATAATTCACCCCTCCACTTT,CATRDTDNSPLHF
NA,NA,TRBV7-6,TRBJ1-3,TGTGCCAGCAGCTCCACCAGTACCGGTGGGGTCTCTGGAAACACCATATATTTT,CASSSTSTGGVSGNTIYF
NA,NA,TRBV4-3,TRBJ2-5,TGCGCCAGCAGCCTCAGAGGCCGGGAACAAGAGACCCAGTACTTC,CASSLRGREQETQYF
NA,NA,TRBV6-1,TRBJ1-4,TGTGCCAGCAGTGAGGGACCGCTAGAAAAACTGTTTTTT,CASSEGPLEKLFF
NA,NA,TRBV9,TRBJ1-3,TGTGCCAGCAGCGTAGCCCCCGGTGGAAACACTATATATTTT,CASSVAPGGNTIYF
few,TRBD2,TRBV7-3,TRBJ2-1,TGTGCCAGCAGCCCACCGGGACTAGCGGGAGGGAATGAGCAGTTCTTC,CASSPPGLAGGNEQFF
NA,TRBD2,TRBV3-1/TRBV3-2,TRBJ2-7,TGTGCCAGCAGCCAAGACGCAGAACTAGCGGGGACCTACGAGCAGTACTTC,CASSQDAELAGTYEQYF
NA,NA,TRBV28,TRBJ1-4,TGTGCCAGCAGGATACAACAGGGATATGAAAAACTGTTTTTT,CASRIQQGYEKLFF
NA,NA,TRBV9,TRBJ1-1,TGTGCCAGCAGCACCCACGGGAGGGAAGCTTTCTTT,CASSTHGREAFF
NA,NA,TRBV5-1,TRBJ1-6,TGCGCCAGCAGCTTGGACAGGGTCCATTCACCCCTCCACTTT,CASSLDRVHSPLHF
NA,TRBD2,TRBV11-3,TRBJ2-3,TGTGCCAGCAGCCGGACTAGCGGGAGTGCAGATACGCAGTATTTT,CASSRTSGSADTQYF
NA,TRBD1,TRBV28,TRBJ1-5,TGTGCCAGCAGTGCCACCTCCAGGGGGAGCAATCAGCCCCAGCATTTT,CASSATSRGSNQPQHF
NA,TRBD2,TRBV6-5,TRBJ2-3,TGTGCCAGCAGGCCAACCGGACTAGCCTCGCAGTATTTT,CASRPTGLASQYF
NA,TRBD1,TRBV28,TRBJ1-4,TGTGCCAGCAGGCACCGGGACAGGGGAGTCTTGGGAGAAAAACTGTTTTTT,CASRHRDRGVLGEKLFF
NA,NA,TRBV4-1,TRBJ2-3,TGCGCCAGCAGTCCAAGATCGGGGAGCACAGATACGCAGTATTTT,CASSPRSGSTDTQYF
few,NA,TRBV7-9,TRBJ2-7,TGTGCCAGCAGCTATGGACCCAGGGGTGATCTCTACGAGCAGTACTTC,CASSYGPRGDLYEQYF
medium-sized,TRBD2,TRBV15,TRBJ2-5,TGTGCCACCAGCGACGTGGGGGGGGAGACCCAGTACTTC,CATSDVGGETQYF
few,NA,TRBV19,TRBJ1-5,TGTGCCAGTAGTATCGGCATTAGCAATCAGCCCCAGCATTTT,CASSIGISNQPQHF
few,NA,TRBV30,TRBJ2-2,TGTGCCTGGAGTAGATCGGGATATCTCGGCGGGGAGCTGTTTTTT,CAWSRSGYLGGELFF
NA,NA,TRBV29-1,TRBJ2-2,TGCAGCGTTGTTCAGGGGCACGGGGAGCTGTTTTTT,CSVVQGHGELFF
NA,NA,TRBV19,TRBJ2-1,TGTGCCAGTAGTATCGGCCACCAGGGGAGCTCCTACAATGAGCAGTTCTTC,CASSIGHQGSSYNEQFF
NA,TRBD1,TRBV28,TRBJ1-5,TGTGCCAGCAGTTCAGGGGGAGAAGGCAATCAGCCCCAGCATTTT,CASSSGGEGNQPQHF
NA,NA,TRBV5-1,TRBJ2-5,TGCGCCAGCAGCTTGGAAGGGCGGGAGACCCAGTACTTC,CASSLEGRETQYF
few,TRBD1,TRBV4-2,TRBJ2-7,TGTGCCAGCAGCCAAGAGGACAGGGGATCCCCTGCCTACGAGCAGTACTTC,CASSQEDRGSPAYEQYF
NA,NA,TRBV11-3,TRBJ2-3,TGTGCCAGCAGCTCCTCTACCACAGATACGCAGTATTTT,CASSSSTTDTQYF
NA,NA,TRBV5-4,TRBJ2-1,TGTGCCAGCAGCGAGGATTTAGTAGCTCTTGTCAATGAGCAGTTCTTC,CASSEDLVALVNEQFF
NA,TRBD1,TRBV5-6,TRBJ2-3,TGTGCCAGCAGCTTGTTACAGGGGGTTTCCAACACAGATACGCAGTATTTT,CASSLLQGVSNTDTQYF